This entry lists 14 T cell receptor beta chains sequenced from one sample in a study of preoperative IRX-2 immunotherapy in early breast cancer. Generated by immunoSEQ multiplex PCR, the TCRdb table keeps only in-frame clones and is missing some. The sample contains about 89,000 clones, roughly 90% of which appear only once. Treatment reported: preoperative locoregional IRX-2 cytokine immunotherapy. Material: tumor tissue, obtained after IRX-2 immunotherapy. All receptors come from a human donor with breast cancer.

The CDR3 nucleotides are TGTGCCAGCAGTCGGGGCCTCTATGGCTACACCTTC. Translation gives CASSRGLYGYTF. V gene TRBV6-8 combines with J gene TRBJ1-2; a possible D gene is TRBD1 (5 bases). CDR1 is MNHGY and CDR2 is SAAAGT in the germline V gene. Trimming cost V 5 bases and J 4 bases, with 8 bases left between them. The CDR3 consists of 12 residues.

The chain is built from TRBV18 and TRBJ1-2, with TRBD1 matching over 10 bases. Germline V gives CDR1 KGHSH, CDR2 LQKENI. CDR3 size: 15 residues. V lost 4 bases and J lost 6; bases outside the gene matches: 8. Here the CDR3 DNA reads TGTGCCAGCTCACGCCGGGACAGGGGTACCGATGGCTACACCTTC. It yields the protein CASSRRDRGTDGYTF.

Here the CDR3 reads CASTPPPLSKQYF. In DNA form, the CDR3 reads TGTGCCAGCACTCCCCCCCCGCTCAGCAAGCAGTATTTT. The J gene is TRBJ2-3, the V gene TRBV13; D ambiguous. The CDR3 is 13 amino acids. Germline values: CDR1 PRHDT, CDR2 FYEKMQ (reference sequence). Deletions cut 7 bases from V and 11 bases from J, with 19 bases between.

The rearrangement links TRBV1 to TRBJ1-1. TRBV1 is labeled a pseudogene. CDR3 length: 15 residues. CDR3 DNA sequence: TGCGCCAGCAGCCAGAGACGGACGCCGAACACTGAAGCTTTCTTT. Its translation: CASSQRRTPNTEAFF.

This sequence joins TRBV29-1 and TRBJ1-2; TRBD1 is a possible D gene (6 bases). Germline V gives CDR1 SQVTM, CDR2 ANQGSEA. The V and J ends lost 1 base and 3 bases respectively, with 15 bases between them. This CDR3 has 15 residues. CDR3: CSVEGGQFLDYGYTF. The CDR3 bases are TGCAGCGTTGAAGGGGGGCAGTTCCTTGACTATGGCTACACCTTC.

V usage is TRBV19 and J usage is TRBJ2-1; D gene uncertain. Trimming pared 4 bases from V and 3 bases from J, leaving 10 bases between. The CDR3 is 14 residues long. CDR1 LNHDA and CDR2 SQIVND come from the germline V gene (reference sequence). CDR3 in amino acids: CASSTDGSYNEQFF. In nucleotides, the CDR3 is TGTGCCAGTAGTACGGACGGAAGCTACAATGAGCAGTTCTTC.

V usage is TRBV11-3 and J usage is TRBJ1-3; D gene ambiguous. Trimming took off 3 bases at V and 5 bases at J, with 11 bases between the two ends. The CDR3 is made up of 14 amino acids. Per germline, CDR1 SGHNT and CDR2 YENEEA. The CDR3 spells CASSFGTGRNTIYF. Here the CDR3 DNA reads TGTGCCAGCAGCTTTGGAACGGGCCGAAACACCATATATTTT.

The chain employs TRBV28 and TRBJ1-1, with D maybe TRBD1 (6 bases). Germline assignment: CDR1 MDHEN and CDR2 SYDVKM. CDR3 length: 15 residues. The V gene lost 4 bases and the J gene lost 0 bases, with 12 bases spanning the gap. CDR3: CASSSPGHLNTEAFF. The CDR3 DNA sequence: TGTGCCAGCAGTTCACCGGGACATTTGAACACTGAAGCTTTCTTT.

The rearrangement uses TRBV19 and TRBJ2-1; tentative D call: TRBD2 (6 bases). This CDR3 spans 16 amino acids. The germline V gene encodes CDR1 LNHDA and CDR2 SQIVND (reference sequence). The V and J ends lost 5 bases and 6 bases respectively, with 20 bases between them. This CDR3 is CASSPRLGSAGNEQFF. The CDR3 nucleotides read TGTGCCAGTAGTCCCCGATTGGGATCAGCGGGCAATGAGCAGTTCTTC.

The V and J genes are TRBV6-7 and TRBJ2-7; 11 nucleotides line up with TRBD2. TRBV6-7 is recorded as an ORF, its role being uncertain. Trimming removed 2 bases from V and 3 bases from J; junction bases left unmatched: 6. The CDR3 spans 16 residues. Here the CDR3 DNA reads TGTGCCAGCAGTTACCGTGCTAGCGGGAGGATCTACGAGCAGTACTTC. It translates to CASSYRASGRIYEQYF.

V usage is TRBV5-1 and J usage is TRBJ2-2; D is perhaps TRBD1 or TRBD2 (6 bases each). Looked up from germline, CDR1 is SGHRS and CDR2 is YFSETQ. The CDR3 loop spans 14 amino acids. The V end was cut by 6 bases, the J end by 6 bases, with 15 bases between. The CDR3 DNA reads as TGCGCCAGCACCAGGGGAGGAAGTTCCGGGGAGCTGTTTTTT. Translation: CASTRGGSSGELFF.

This clone came up once. The chain uses TRBV6-4 and TRBJ2-5, with D possibly matching TRBD2 (7 bases). Germline-derived CDR1 and CDR2 are MRHNA and SNTAGT. The V and J ends lost 6 bases and 5 bases respectively, with 22 bases between them. This CDR3 is built from 16 residues. For the CDR3, the DNA is TGTGCCAGCAGCCCCGGGGCGGGGGCCCCGGGGGAGACCCAGTACTTC. Residues: CASSPGAGAPGETQYF.

The chain joins TRBV28 to TRBJ1-3; D gene uncertain. This CDR3 region has 15 residues. In germline, CDR1 is MDHEN, CDR2 SYDVKM. The V end was cut by 2 bases, the J end by 0 bases, with 8 bases between. The CDR3 DNA reads as TGTGCCAGCAGTTTAAACGGACTCTCTGGAAACACCATATATTTT. It specifies CASSLNGLSGNTIYF. Combining the CDR3 with reference TRBV28 and TRBJ1-3 gives the whole variable domain DVKVTQSSRYLVKRTGEKVFLECVQDMDHENMFWYRQDPGLGLRLIYFSYDVKMKEKGDIPEGYSVSREKKERFSLILESASTNQTSMYLCASSLNGLSGNTIYFGEGSWLTVV.

The V call is TRBV18, the J call TRBJ1-1; D may be TRBD1 (5 bases). Germline values: CDR1 KGHSH, CDR2 LQKENI. V lost 0 bases, J lost 6 bases, and 14 bases lay in between. The CDR3 loop spans 15 amino acids. CDR3 sequence: CASSPPVKGQAEAFF. The CDR3 nucleotides are TGTGCCAGCTCACCACCGGTCAAGGGGCAGGCTGAAGCTTTCTTT.